Below are 25 T cell receptor beta chains sequenced from a single sample in a study of T cell responses to AZD1222 COVID-19 vaccine. The data were produced by immunoSEQ multiplex PCR, yet TCRdb's version contains in-frame clones alone and is incomplete. The repertoire holds 110,000 to 150,000 clones, with approximately 83% as singletons. Sequenced material: peripheral blood, taken on day 0 of AZD1222 vaccination. The receptors here all came from an adult in good health.

This rearrangement joins TRBV30 to TRBJ2-7; D gene ambiguous. Germline CDR1 GTSNPN, CDR2 SVGIG (reference sequence). V dropped 0 bases and J dropped 6 bases, with 15 bases sitting between them. The CDR3 contains 14 residues. DNA of the CDR3: TGTGCCTGGAGTGTTACTGCACCCCACGGCGAGCAGTACTTC. Protein: CAWSVTAPHGEQYF.

V is TRBV5-1 and J is TRBJ1-4; tentative D call: TRBD1 (5 bases). Germline V gives CDR1 SGHRS, CDR2 YFSETQ. The V end lost 4 bases, the J end lost 2 bases, and 15 bases lay between the germline ends. CDR3 length equals 16 residues. In DNA, the CDR3 is TGCGCCAGCAGCAGTCGTGGAGGGACCACTAATGAAAAACTGTTTTTT. This translates into CASSSRGGTTNEKLFF.

The chain joins TRBV7-2 to TRBJ2-3, with D unclear. V gave up 1 base and J gave up 4 bases, with 6 bases separating them. CDR3 length: 13 residues. Germline lookup yields CDR1 SGHTA and CDR2 FQGNSA. The CDR3 loop is CASSLVPSDTQYF. CDR3 nucleotides: TGTGCCAGCAGCTTAGTCCCGTCAGATACGCAGTATTTT.

The chain uses TRBV4-1 and TRBJ2-1; D is unclear. This CDR3 contains 18 residues. Germline V CDR1 and CDR2: MGHRA, YSYEKL. The V gene lost 0 bases and the J gene lost 0 bases, with 15 bases spanning the gap. CDR3 in amino acids: CASSQDLYAAGSYNEQFF. The CDR3 region has the DNA TGCGCCAGCAGCCAAGATCTGTACGCGGCTGGCTCCTACAATGAGCAGTTCTTC.

This rearrangement joins TRBV29-1 to TRBJ2-3, with D uncertain. Between the trimmed V and J ends, which lost 7 bases and 0 bases, there was a span of 5 bases. The germline V gene has CDR1 SQVTM and CDR2 ANQGSEA. The CDR3 has 11 residues. The chain's CDR3 is CSAESTDTQYF. CDR3 DNA: TGCAGCGCCGAGAGCACAGATACGCAGTATTTT.

The chain is built from TRBV7-9 and TRBJ1-2; D ambiguous. The CDR3 length is 13 residues. Germline assignment: CDR1 SEHNR and CDR2 FQNEAQ (reference sequence). Trimming took off 0 bases at V and 2 bases at J, with 4 bases between the two ends. This chain's CDR3 is CASSLAGNYGYTF. CDR3 bases: TGTGCCAGCAGCTTAGCGGGAAACTATGGCTACACCTTC. The full variable domain, with the rest looked up from reference TRBV7-9 and TRBJ1-2, is DTGVSQNPRHKITKRGQNVTFRCDPISEHNRLYWYRQTLGQGPEFLTYFQNEAQLEKSRLLSDRFSAERPKGSFSTLEIQRTEQGDSAMYLCASSLAGNYGYTFGSGTRLTVV.

The chain is built from TRBV5-1 and TRBJ1-4; D gene uncertain. Deletions cut 0 bases from V and 2 bases from J, with 8 bases between. The CDR3 consists of 15 residues. Germline CDR1 reads SGHRS; CDR2 reads YFSETQ. CDR3 coding DNA: TGCGCCAGCAGCTTGGGGGTAGTGACTAATGAAAAACTGTTTTTT. Its protein is CASSLGVVTNEKLFF.

This chain joins TRBV10-3 and TRBJ2-1, with D perhaps given as TRBD1 or TRBD2 (5 bases each). This CDR3 is built from 12 residues. V was shortened by 4 bases and J by 8 bases, with 9 bases between the two germline ends. Germline-derived CDR1 and CDR2 are ENHRY and SYGVKD. The CDR3 sequence: CAISARDDEQFF. The CDR3, as DNA: TGTGCCATCAGTGCAAGGGACGATGAGCAGTTCTTC.

In nucleotides, the CDR3 is TGTGCCAGCAGCAAAGGGGTGGCCGCCACCTACGAGCAGTACTTC. Protein: CASSKGVAATYEQYF. This rearrangement joins TRBV9 to TRBJ2-7; tentative D call: TRBD1 (5 bases). V lost 4 bases to trimming and J lost 2 bases, with 16 bases between them. Germline lookup yields CDR1 SGDLS and CDR2 YYNGEE. CDR3 length: 15 amino acids.

CDR3 region: CASSLVAVRGTEAFF. Here the CDR3 DNA reads TGTGCCAGCAGCTTAGTTGCGGTTCGGGGCACTGAAGCTTTCTTT. The chain recombines TRBV7-8 with TRBJ1-1; D gene ambiguous. V lost 1 base and J 4 bases, leaving 13 bases between the germline ends. The CDR3 length is 15 residues. The germline CDR1 and CDR2 sequences are SGHVS and FQNEAQ. The variable domain in full, with the rest retrieved from reference TRBV7-8 and TRBJ1-1, is GAGVSQSPRYKVAKRGQDVALRCDPISGHVSLFWYQQALGQGPEFLTYFQNEAQLDKSGLPSDRFFAERPEGSVSTLKIQRTQQEDSAVYLCASSLVAVRGTEAFFGQGTRLTVV.

The V call is TRBV29-1, the J call TRBJ2-3; D may correspond to TRBD1 or TRBD2 (5 bases each). The germline V and J ends were trimmed by 3 bases and 0 bases, with 19 bases remaining between them. This CDR3 region has 17 residues. Per the germline V gene, CDR1 is SQVTM and CDR2 is ANQGSEA. The CDR3 sequence is CSVDGVRDGQSTDTQYF. For the CDR3, the DNA is TGCAGCGTTGATGGAGTCCGGGACGGCCAAAGCACAGATACGCAGTATTTT.

The chain employs TRBV28 and TRBJ2-5, with D maybe TRBD2 (7 bases). This CDR3 has 14 residues. The germline V gene has CDR1 MDHEN and CDR2 SYDVKM. V was clipped by 7 bases and J by 5 bases, with 17 bases between them. The CDR3 nucleotides are TGTGCCAGCATCTCCGGCGGGGGCGGGGAGACCCAGTACTTC. Amino acid sequence: CASISGGGGETQYF.

The V and J genes are TRBV5-1 and TRBJ2-5, with D maybe TRBD2 (5 bases). Trimming removed 3 bases from V and 5 bases from J, with 23 bases in between. The CDR3 sequence is 17 residues long. Germline CDR1 and CDR2: SGHRS and YFSETQ. For the CDR3, the DNA is TGCGCCAGCAGCTCCGCGGGCCTGGCGCCCGGGTGGGAGACCCAGTACTTC. Protein product: CASSSAGLAPGWETQYF.

The chain couples TRBV18 to TRBJ1-5; 7 bases align to TRBD1. Losses at the gene ends were 4 bases for V and 1 base for J; bases not matched to a gene: 7. The CDR3 is 16 amino acids. Germline CDR1 reads KGHSH; CDR2 reads LQKENI. The CDR3 DNA reads as TGTGCCAGCTCACACACAGGGGCGGGAAGCAATCAGCCCCAGCATTTT. Translation: CASSHTGAGSNQPQHF.

V usage is TRBV19 and J usage is TRBJ2-7, with a tentative D call TRBD1 (7 bases). This CDR3 is 18 amino acids long. Trimming removed 4 bases from V and 0 bases from J, with 22 bases in between. CDR1 and CDR2 (germline): LNHDA, SQIVND (reference sequence). CDR3: CASSRQGRASASSYEQYF. Written as DNA, the CDR3 is TGTGCCAGTAGTAGACAGGGAAGGGCTAGCGCGAGCTCCTACGAGCAGTACTTC.

Notes on this clone: The sample carries other DNA sequences with the same CDR3. The V gene is TRBV10-3, the J gene TRBJ1-2, with 8 bases fitting TRBD1. The CDR3 spans 14 residues. Germline lookup yields CDR1 ENHRY and CDR2 SYGVKD. V shed 7 bases, J shed 2 bases, and the junction held 6 bases outside the gene matches. CDR3 DNA: TGTGCCATCAACTCAGGGGGCGCAAACTATGGCTACACCTTC. The encoded protein is CAINSGGANYGYTF.

The rearrangement links TRBV24-1 to TRBJ2-1; TRBD1 matches 9 bases. Germline loops: CDR1 KGHDR, CDR2 SFDVKD. The CDR3 spans 18 residues. With V trimmed by 2 bases and J by 3 bases, 10 bases remained unmatched. The CDR3 sequence: CATSDSATGGSGYNEQFF. The CDR3 DNA sequence: TGTGCCACCAGTGATTCGGCGACAGGGGGAAGTGGCTACAATGAGCAGTTCTTC.

This rearrangement joins TRBV9 to TRBJ2-3, with D possibly being TRBD1 (6 bases). Deletions cut 6 bases from V and 2 bases from J, with 28 bases between. There are 19 residues in the CDR3. Per germline, CDR1 SGDLS and CDR2 YYNGEE. CDR3 sequence (DNA): TGTGCCAGCAACTCCAGCCCCCTGGACAGTTTAGTCGTCACAGATACGCAGTATTTT. Protein: CASNSSPLDSLVVTDTQYF. The full variable domain, rest sourced from reference TRBV9 and TRBJ2-3, is DSGVTQTPKHLITATGQRVTLRCSPRSGDLSVYWYQQSLDQGLQFLIQYYNGEERAKGNILERFSAQQFPDLHSELNLSSLELGDSALYFCASNSSPLDSLVVTDTQYFGPGTRLTVL.

The chain recombines TRBV25-1 with TRBJ2-7; 15 nucleotides line up with TRBD2. With V trimmed by 1 base and J by 0 bases, 4 bases remained unmatched. Germline V gene sequence: CDR1 MGHDK, CDR2 SYGVNS. The CDR3 has 18 amino acids. The CDR3 reads CASSEWTSGRGGSYEQYF. The DNA of the CDR3 is TGTGCCAGCAGTGAATGGACTAGCGGGAGGGGGGGCTCCTACGAGCAGTACTTC.

This rearrangement joins TRBV6-5 to TRBJ1-1; D uncertain. The CDR3 has 14 residues. Deletions cut 7 bases from V and 1 base from J, with 13 bases between. Germline CDR1 MNHEY, CDR2 SVGAGI. CDR3 sequence: CASKKDPGNTEAFF. DNA for the CDR3: TGTGCCAGCAAGAAAGACCCCGGGAACACTGAAGCTTTCTTT.

The chain is built from TRBV7-6 and TRBJ2-5, with TRBD1 matching over 11 bases. The trim removed 5 bases at V and 5 bases at J, leaving 13 bases unmatched. CDR3 length equals 17 residues. Germline loops: CDR1 SGHVS, CDR2 FNYEAQ. CDR3 bases: TGTGCCAGCAGCGCGGACTTTCCGGACAGGGGGCTCGAGACCCAGTACTTC. Its protein product is CASSADFPDRGLETQYF.

The J gene is TRBJ2-7, the V gene TRBV24-1, with D perhaps matching TRBD1 (5 bases). Germline loops: CDR1 KGHDR, CDR2 SFDVKD. V was clipped by 2 bases and J by 3 bases, with 7 bases between them. The CDR3 has 13 amino acids. In DNA, the CDR3 is TGTGCCACCAGTGATTCGGACATCTACGAGCAGTACTTC. Amino acid sequence: CATSDSDIYEQYF.

This chain uses TRBV12-5 with TRBJ1-5; D is unclear. This CDR3 spans 15 amino acids. From germline, CDR1 is LGHNT and CDR2 FRNRAP. Trimming took 3 bases from V and 4 from J, leaving 13 bases between them. The CDR3 region is CASGFGTEGNQPQHF. CDR3 DNA: TGTGCTAGTGGTTTCGGCACGGAAGGGAATCAGCCCCAGCATTTT.

The V call is TRBV6-5, the J call TRBJ1-2, with D uncertain. The CDR3 has 14 residues. The germline V and J ends were trimmed by 2 bases and 5 bases, with 12 bases remaining between them. CDR1 and CDR2 from the germline V gene are MNHEY and SVGAGI. CDR3 coding DNA: TGTGCCAGCAGTTACGCAGAGGTTGGGTATGGCTACACCTTC. The encoded protein is CASSYAEVGYGYTF.

V usage is TRBV28 and J usage is TRBJ2-2; D is unclear. Trimming took 3 bases from V and 4 from J, leaving 12 bases between them. The CDR3 is 15 residues long. Per germline, CDR1 MDHEN and CDR2 SYDVKM. In DNA, the CDR3 is TGTGCCAGCAGTTTGCCTTCCATAACCACCGGGGAGCTGTTTTTT. This sequence encodes CASSLPSITTGELFF.